This is a list of T cell receptor beta chains from one sample in a study of long-term antiretroviral therapy in people with HIV. Assay: immunoSEQ multiplex PCR; the TCRdb copy retains only in-frame clones and omits some. Of just over 35,000 clones in the sample, approximately 94% were seen once. Sample: unsorted PBMCs, taken 4.1 years after starting antiretroviral therapy. Every receptor here comes from a woman aged 45-60 years with HIV. Each CDR3 is given with its conserved first and last residue. Some rows have no size entry. The others give once, few or many, or a class for an expanded clone.

v_call	j_call	clone_size	cdr3_aa
TRBV10-2	TRBJ1-3	-	CATWTGGRGNTIYF
TRBV9	TRBJ1-3	-	CASSVGQGLGGNTIYF
TRBV5-4	TRBJ1-6	-	CASSLDSTRDTLHF
TRBV7-3	TRBJ2-7	-	CASSVGAGFSYEQYF
TRBV6-5	TRBJ2-3	once	CASSTRGADTQYF
TRBV19	TRBJ1-4	-	CASRSQRADGTNEKLFF
TRBV5-1	TRBJ2-5	-	CASSFEVEETQYF
TRBV14	TRBJ1-2	-	CASRRTGGSYGYTF
TRBV6-5	TRBJ2-5	-	CASRATLGVQETQYF
TRBV30	TRBJ2-1	-	CAWSVVSGTEQFF
TRBV19	TRBJ2-1	-	CASSTLNEQFF
TRBV13	TRBJ2-2	-	CASRGTGELFF
TRBV5-1	TRBJ2-5	-	CASRPAGQETQYF
TRBV7-2	TRBJ1-4	-	CASSRVQGPNEKLFF
TRBV7-9	TRBJ2-2	-	CASSLVTGANTGELFF
TRBV19	TRBJ1-2	-	CASSSPGQGYGYTF